Given below is one T cell receptor (beta chain) in context. There is no known antigen for this receptor. Base qualities are not provided; no much larger clone lies one nucleotide away. In the same sample, other DNA sequences code for this CDR3. Each collaborating institution followed its own protocols to collect whole blood in K2EDTA tubes. Collaborator samples were shipped for TCRbeta analysis as frozen whole blood, isolated PBMCs, or DNA extracted from either sample type. This entry comes from a study of blood T cell repertoires in COVID-19 (dated by TCRdb to between 2020 and 2021). Background on the whole study: The collaborator samples originated in the United States, Italy and Spain and spanned the acute and convalescent phases of COVID-19. The prospective study material was composed of cDNA or gDNA derived from T cells, B-cell-depleted T cells, or PBMCs. Deeply sampled blood TCRbeta repertoires from subjects exposed to, actively infected with, or recovered from COVID-19 were included in the dataset. The repertoires were made available in a free public database intended to serve as a resource for research on the immune response to SARS-CoV-2. The samples were drawn from the first 160 participants of the ongoing ImmuneRACE study and from some 1,300 subjects provided by 6 global collaborators. Sample metadata almost always included a de-identified subject ID, COVID-19 status, age in years and sex. Where available, HLA class I and class II types were obtained from metadata supplied by the sample provider rather than from assay-based typing. Points the paper makes about the study in general: How much clinical and demographic metadata was included differed by source and by participant, and the metadata was provided uncurated.

The CDR3 contains 13 residues, cysteine and phenylalanine counted. Only the CDR3 DNA is retained, 39 bases long and in frame from the first base. The germline V gene sets CDR1 to ENHRY and CDR2 to SYGVKD. V lost 3 bases and J lost 4 bases, and the count of bases not matched to a germline gene is 2. The immunoSEQ Assay, a bias-controlled multiplex PCR, was used to amplify TCRbeta CDR3 regions from genomic DNA. In the source study's methods: Nucleated cell counts per sample were estimated from amplification of reference gene primers within the assay. Sequence reads were collapsed and filtered to measure the absolute abundance of every unique TCRbeta CDR3 rearrangement. For each sample, productive Simpson clonality was calculated as the square root of Simpson's diversity index across productive rearrangements. Held by TCRdb, this immuneACCESS table contains in-frame sequences only and omits some clones. Under half of the omission traces to an unresolved V gene where checked; the cause of the rest is unknown. V and J calls and clone size are those listed in that table; D and trimming were worked out from the DNA. Recorded for this sample are 300,000 or so clones; around 89% of them occurred a single time. The ten top clones hold 3.7% of the sample.

The chain is assembled from TRBV10-3 and TRBJ1-1; 7 bases in the junction line up with TRBD1. Material for sequencing was peripheral blood. The sequence derives from a woman between 40 and 50 years old with acute or convalescent COVID-19. The CDR3 is CAISEQGTTEAFF. Read as DNA, the sequence is TGTGCCATCAGTGAACAGGGGACCACTGAAGCTTTCTTT.